This TCR beta chain is from a study of blood T cell repertoires in COVID-19. Study at large: Italy, Spain and the United States were the sources of the convalescent and acute COVID-19 samples. The analysed material was cDNA or gDNA that came from T cells, B-cell-depleted T cells, or PBMCs.

This clone was found once. Trimming stripped 5 bases from V and 8 bases from J, with 9 bases between. This CDR3 spans 12 amino acids. Original processing methods: Estimated nucleated cell counts came from reference gene primer amplification. Libraries were prepared by immunoSEQ multiplex PCR; TCRdb keeps only in-frame clonotypes and omits some of them. Clonal size and the V and J genes are those of that table, whereas D and trimming came from the DNA. The table has hundreds of thousands of clones, almost 85% seen once. Sample: peripheral blood. The V call is TRBV12-3 or TRBV12-4, the J call TRBJ1-4, with D uncertain. This receptor was identified in a woman at least 80 years old with acute or convalescent COVID-19. The CDR3, as DNA: TGTGCCAGCAGTCCTTACAGCGAAAAACTGTTTTTT. Translation gives CASSPYSEKLFF.